This TCR beta chain emerged from a study of post-analysis software for immune sequencing data. Study-wide results and limits: Samples prepared in the same batch strongly co-clustered by F measure. Compared with controls, patients had more of five TRBV segments, including TRBV5-6, TRBV5-1 and TRBV20-1. Normalized Chao1 diversity was significantly lower in multiple sclerosis patients than in controls.

Concerning this clonotype: The antigen remains unidentified.

The germline V and J ends were trimmed by 0 bases and 6 bases, with 9 bases remaining between them. This CDR3 is 14 amino acids long. CDR1 is LGHNT, CDR2 FRNRAP, per germline. Unique molecular identifiers had been added to the TCR beta cDNA libraries. In TCRdb, the PCR reads were re-called with MiXCR into one record per CDR3 protein. The repertoire holds under 900,000 distinct CDR3 sequences, with approximately 53% as singletons. The TCR was taken from a girl aged 10 to 17 with multiple sclerosis. Material for sequencing was blood. The genes are TRBV12-5 and TRBJ2-1; D uncertain. The CDR3 bases are TGTGCTAGTGGTTTGGTACGGACCCCCAATGAGCAGTTCTTC. It is translated as CASGLVRTPNEQFF.